This T cell receptor (beta chain) derives from a study of shared clonotypes between healthy human individuals. Study results and limitations: In several donors, about 5% of naive CD4 clonotypes appeared in common.

Authors' processing steps: ImmunoSEQ junction-only sequences lacked quality scores, so their filtering differed. This table comes from immunoSEQ multiplex PCR, and its TCRdb copy is limited to in-frame clones, with some not included. The V and J calls and clone size were taken over from that table, and D and trimming were inferred from the DNA. The table lists about 820,000 clones, 80% to 95% of them singletons. Concerning this clone itself: Its cognate antigen is unknown.

The V end was cut by 3 bases, the J end by 2 bases, with 7 bases between. The CDR3 extends over 12 amino acids. Germline V gives CDR1 SQVTM, CDR2 ANQGSEA. Naive CD8 cells lacked CD45RO, underwent positive selection for CCR7 and left out terminally differentiated effector memory CD45RA+ cells. The source is a man aged 25-45 years in good health. The chain combines TRBV29-1 with TRBJ1-1, with D hard to call. The specimen was naive CD8+ T cells sorted from blood. CDR3 DNA sequence: TGCAGCGTTGAGGGCGTTAACACTGAAGCTTTCTTT. It codes for CSVEGVNTEAFF.